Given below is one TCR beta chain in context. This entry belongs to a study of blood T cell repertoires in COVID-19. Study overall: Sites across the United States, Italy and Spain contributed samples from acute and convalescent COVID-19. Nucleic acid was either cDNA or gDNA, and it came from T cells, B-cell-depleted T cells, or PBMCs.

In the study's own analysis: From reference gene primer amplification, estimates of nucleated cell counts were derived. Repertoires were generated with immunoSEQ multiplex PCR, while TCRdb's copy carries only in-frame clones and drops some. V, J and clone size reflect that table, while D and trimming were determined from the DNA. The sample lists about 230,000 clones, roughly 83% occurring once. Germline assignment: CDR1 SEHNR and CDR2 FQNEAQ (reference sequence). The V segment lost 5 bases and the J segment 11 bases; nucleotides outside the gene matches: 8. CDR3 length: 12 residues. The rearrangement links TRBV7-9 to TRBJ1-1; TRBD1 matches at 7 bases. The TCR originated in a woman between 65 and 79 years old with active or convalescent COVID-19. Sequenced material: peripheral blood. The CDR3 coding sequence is TGTGCCAGCAGCACTTACAGGGGACGGGCTTTCTTT. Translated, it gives CASSTYRGRAFF. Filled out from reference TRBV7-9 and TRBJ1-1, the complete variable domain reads DTGVSQNPRHKITKRGQNVTFRCDPISEHNRLYWYRQTLGQGPEFLTYFQNEAQLEKSRLLSDRFSAERPKGSFSTLEIQRTEQGDSAMYLCASSTYRGRAFFGQGTRLTVV.